What follows are 24 T cell receptor beta chains derived from one specimen sequenced in a study of cytomegalovirus exposure and HLA in healthy donors. PCR involved 60 Vbeta and 13 Jbeta primers. The data were produced by immunoSEQ multiplex PCR, yet TCRdb's version contains in-frame clones alone and is incomplete. Of some 160,000 clones listed, approximately 84% are singletons. Sequences were obtained from PBMCs. All receptors come from a woman aged 35 to 49 in good health and CMV-seropositive.

This chain uses TRBV2 with TRBJ2-5; 10 nucleotides line up with TRBD1. J was trimmed by 4 bases and V by 6 bases; bases with no gene match: 5. Per the germline V gene, CDR1 is SNHLY and CDR2 is FYNNEI. This CDR3 region has 14 residues. The chain's CDR3 is CASSDRDRGETQYF. CDR3 in DNA: TGTGCCAGCAGCGATCGGGACAGGGGAGAGACCCAGTACTTC.

The rearrangement joins TRBV30 to TRBJ2-3, with D perhaps matching TRBD1 (6 bases). Germline V CDR1 and CDR2: GTSNPN, SVGIG (reference sequence). V was pared by 3 bases and J by 2 bases, with 15 bases between. This CDR3 is built from 15 residues. The DNA for the CDR3 is TGTGCCTGGAGAGGCGGTCTGGGGGCCACAGATACGCAGTATTTT. It codes for CAWRGGLGATDTQYF. Complete variable domain (other parts from reference TRBV30 and TRBJ2-3): SQTIHQWPATLVQPVGSPLSLECTVEGTSNPNLYWYRQAAGRGLQLLFYSVGIGQISSEVPQNLSASRPQDRQFILSSKKLLLSDSGFYLCAWRGGLGATDTQYFGPGTRLTVL.

This chain uses TRBV14 with TRBJ1-1; D call uncertain. CDR3 length equals 12 residues. The V end was cut by 8 bases, the J end by 4 bases, with 11 bases between. CDR1 and CDR2 from the germline V gene are SGHDN and FVKESK. CDR3 in amino acids: CASGRHSTEAFF. Here the CDR3 DNA reads TGTGCCAGCGGCAGGCACAGCACTGAAGCTTTCTTT.

This clone was recorded only once. This chain links TRBV28 with TRBJ1-1; D not resolved. V shed 2 bases and J shed 11 bases, with 9 bases lying between them. Germline V lookup: CDR1 MDHEN, CDR2 SYDVKM. This CDR3 has 11 residues. CDR3 sequence: CASSLRQSAFF. CDR3 nucleotides: TGTGCCAGCAGTTTACGACAATCGGCTTTCTTT.

Notes on this clone: In the same sample, other DNA sequences code for this CDR3. This chain links TRBV15 with TRBJ2-5; D ambiguous. This CDR3 is built from 12 residues. From germline, CDR1 is LNHNV and CDR2 YYDKDF (reference sequence). Trimming removed 2 bases at V and 4 bases at J, with 5 bases between. The CDR3 region is CATSRPLETQYF. In DNA, the CDR3 is TGTGCCACCAGCAGACCGTTAGAGACCCAGTACTTC.

The V call is TRBV7-2, the J call TRBJ2-1, with D perhaps TRBD2 (5 bases). Germline CDR1 is SGHTA and CDR2 is FQGNSA. V lost 1 base, J lost 7 bases, and 14 bases lay in between. This CDR3 region has 15 residues. CDR3 sequence: CASSLDGIAFNEQFF. The CDR3 region has the DNA TGTGCCAGCAGCTTAGACGGGATCGCCTTTAATGAGCAGTTCTTC.

Only a few counts were recorded for this clone. The chain is built from TRBV6-1 and TRBJ1-2, with TRBD1 as a possible D gene (5 bases). The CDR3 extends over 13 amino acids. Germline-derived CDR1 and CDR2 are MNHNS and SASEGT. Deletions cut 6 bases from V and 5 bases from J, with 13 bases between. The CDR3 loop is CASSSPGGYGYTF. For the CDR3, the DNA is TGTGCCAGCAGCTCACCGGGGGGGTATGGCTACACCTTC.

The CDR3 DNA is TGTGCCAGCAGCCAACGGGGGACAGGGATCAACTACGAGCAGTACTTC. It specifies CASSQRGTGINYEQYF. The V call is TRBV13, the J call TRBJ2-7, with 9 positions matching TRBD1. The V and J ends lost 5 bases and 3 bases, in that order; junction bases with no gene match: 11. The CDR3 sequence is 16 residues long. CDR1 is PRHDT and CDR2 is FYEKMQ in the germline V gene (reference sequence).

This chain links TRBV28 with TRBJ2-1; TRBD2 might be the D (6 bases). V was clipped by 0 bases and J by 9 bases, with 9 bases between them. Germline V CDR1 and CDR2: MDHEN, SYDVKM. CDR3 length: 13 residues. In DNA form, the CDR3 reads TGTGCCAGCAGTTTATGGGTGGGGGGTGAGCAGTTCTTC. Amino acids: CASSLWVGGEQFF.

The chain recombines TRBV29-1 with TRBJ1-2, with D possibly TRBD1 on 5 matching bases. CDR3 size: 11 residues. Germline CDR1 and CDR2: SQVTM and ANQGSEA. V was trimmed by 5 bases and J by 8 bases, leaving 12 bases between them. This chain's CDR3 is CSVSGMKGYTF. The CDR3 DNA reads as TGCAGCGTTTCAGGGATGAAAGGCTACACCTTC.

The J gene is TRBJ2-7, the V gene TRBV6-1; perhaps TRBD2 as D (5 bases). This CDR3 has 14 residues. Per germline, CDR1 MNHNS and CDR2 SASEGT. The V gene lost 10 bases and the J gene lost 3 bases, with 19 bases spanning the gap. The CDR3 reads CAIRDPAGLYEQYF. The CDR3 DNA is TGTGCCATCCGTGACCCCGCTGGACTCTACGAGCAGTACTTC.

This clone came up a few times. V usage is TRBV6-9 and J usage is TRBJ1-5; 9 positions match TRBD1. Trimming removed 6 bases from V and 5 bases from J; junction bases left unmatched: 2. In germline, CDR1 is MNHGY, CDR2 SVAAGI. CDR3 length: 13 residues. The CDR3 sequence is CASRRQGDQPQHF. The CDR3 nucleotides are TGTGCCAGCAGGAGACAGGGGGATCAGCCCCAGCATTTT.

The V call is TRBV4-3, the J call TRBJ1-2; 7 bases map to TRBD1. The germline CDR1 and CDR2 sequences are LGHNA and YSLEER. V was clipped by 3 bases and J by 1 base; unmatched bases: 8. The CDR3 spans 16 residues. The DNA for the CDR3 is TGCGCCAGCAGCCAGAAACGGGACAGAGATAACTATGGCTACACCTTC. This codes for CASSQKRDRDNYGYTF.

CDR3 sequence (DNA): TGTGCCAGCAGTATACTAGCGGGGGGGCAAGAGACCCAGTACTTC. This translates into CASSILAGGQETQYF. V usage is TRBV6-5 and J usage is TRBJ2-5, with 13 bases that match TRBD2. The J segment lost 2 bases and the V segment lost 5 bases, leaving 2 bases of the junction unmatched. The CDR3 covers 15 residues. Germline V gives CDR1 MNHEY, CDR2 SVGAGI.

The J gene is TRBJ1-1, the V gene TRBV9; tentative D call: TRBD1 (5 bases). The ends were cut back, 5 bases at V and 6 bases at J, with 14 bases in the middle. This CDR3 has 13 residues. CDR1 and CDR2 from the germline V gene are SGDLS and YYNGEE. The CDR3 reads CASSAGPGAEAFF. CDR3 nucleotide sequence: TGTGCCAGCAGTGCCGGGCCGGGGGCTGAAGCTTTCTTT.

This clone came up once. The V call is TRBV6-5, the J call TRBJ1-4; D not resolved. Germline lookup yields CDR1 MNHEY and CDR2 SVGAGI. The CDR3 runs to 13 residues. Trimming removed 6 bases from V and 8 bases from J, with 13 bases in between. CDR3 protein: CASRAYGGEKLFF. CDR3 bases: TGTGCCAGCAGGGCCTATGGAGGCGAAAAACTGTTTTTT.

This clone was observed a few times. The V and J genes are TRBV11-2 and TRBJ2-2, with D perhaps TRBD1 (5 bases). V shed 5 bases and J shed 6 bases, with 10 bases lying between them. Germline CDR1 SGHAT, CDR2 FQNNGV. The length of the CDR3 is 13 residues. The DNA for the CDR3 is TGTGCCAGCAGCCAAGGGGTATCCGGGGAGCTGTTTTTT. Its protein is CASSQGVSGELFF.

A single count supports this clone. The chain has TRBV5-1 and TRBJ2-7; TRBD1 agrees at 7 bases. The junction had 11 bases not matched to a gene; V was cut back by 5 bases and J by 3 bases. There are 15 residues in the CDR3. The germline V gene encodes CDR1 SGHRS and CDR2 YFSETQ. The CDR3 nucleotides are TGCGCCAGCAGAGAATCAGAGGGGGCTGACTACGAGCAGTACTTC. Residues: CASRESEGADYEQYF.

The chain uses TRBV4-3 and TRBJ2-1; D gene uncertain. This CDR3 spans 16 amino acids. V lost 1 base to trimming and J lost 8 bases, with 18 bases between them. Germline V gives CDR1 LGHNA, CDR2 YSLEER. CDR3 sequence reads: CASSQVAVAIGDEQFF. The CDR3 bases are TGCGCCAGCAGCCAAGTTGCGGTGGCCATTGGCGATGAGCAGTTCTTC.

The chain joins TRBV2 to TRBJ1-2; D is perhaps TRBD1 (6 bases). The CDR3 runs 10 residues. V was shortened by 11 bases and J by 8 bases, with 12 bases between the two germline ends. Per the germline V gene, CDR1 is SNHLY and CDR2 is FYNNEI. This CDR3 is CAGGAMGYTF. CDR3 bases: TGTGCCGGGGGGGCAATGGGCTACACCTTC.

This clone has just one count. The V call is TRBV5-1, the J call TRBJ2-3; TRBD2 agrees at 8 bases. Germline CDR1 is SGHRS and CDR2 is YFSETQ. V lost 2 bases and J lost 3; bases outside the gene matches: 2. The CDR3 consists of 14 residues. The CDR3 loop reads CASSFGGATDTQYF. CDR3 bases: TGCGCCAGCAGCTTCGGGGGGGCGACAGATACGCAGTATTTT.

J is TRBJ1-5 and V is TRBV19; 7 nucleotides match TRBD1. Germline V lookup: CDR1 LNHDA, CDR2 SQIVND (reference sequence). The CDR3 length is 16 residues. V trimming: 5 bases; J trimming: 4 bases; junction bases outside the gene matches: 11. CDR3 nucleotides: TGTGCCAGTAGTCCAAGACAGGGTCTTAATAATCAGCCCCAGCATTTT. Translated, it gives CASSPRQGLNNQPQHF.

This clone was observed a few times. This chain uses TRBV9 with TRBJ2-5; D is perhaps TRBD1 (5 bases). V shed 4 bases and J shed 5 bases, with 12 bases lying between them. Germline V gene data show CDR1 as SGDLS and CDR2 as YYNGEE. CDR3 length equals 13 residues. The CDR3 DNA follows: TGTGCCAGCAGCTTAAGCAGGGCGGAGACCCAGTACTTC. Protein product: CASSLSRAETQYF.

This clone was observed a few times. The chain has TRBV6-6 and TRBJ2-1; tentatively, D is TRBD2 (5 bases). This CDR3 is built from 15 residues. Trimming took off 5 bases at V and 0 bases at J, with 11 bases between the two ends. The germline gives CDR1 MNHNY, CDR2 SVGAGI (reference sequence). Written as DNA, the CDR3 is TGTGCCAGCAGTAGGACGGAGGCCTCCTACAATGAGCAGTTCTTC. Translated: CASSRTEASYNEQFF.